Each of the 2 T cell receptor beta chains below was sequenced from the same sample in a study of beta chain features in type 1 diabetes. Expressed TCRB transcripts were sequenced because the isolated RNA had all been reverse transcribed beforehand. TCRdb's table, derived via immunoSEQ multiplex PCR, lists solely in-frame clones and lacks some. This table holds hundreds of thousands of clones, around 15% found once. The specimen sequenced was naive CD4+ T cells from blood. Receptors originate from a man aged 18 to 30 in good health.

The V and J genes are TRBV7-9 and TRBJ1-1; 9 bases map to TRBD1. CDR3 length equals 15 residues. J was trimmed by 6 bases and V by 0 bases; bases with no gene match: 5. Germline values: CDR1 SEHNR, CDR2 FQNEAQ (reference sequence). The CDR3: CASSLARGQGSEAFF. Written as DNA, the CDR3 is TGTGCCAGCAGCTTAGCGCGGGGACAGGGTTCTGAAGCTTTCTTT.

The V and J genes are TRBV4-2 and TRBJ2-3; possible D gene TRBD2, 7 bases. Between the trimmed V and J ends, which lost 0 bases and 8 bases, there was a span of 12 bases. The CDR3 is 14 residues long. The germline CDR1 and CDR2 sequences are LGHNA and YNFKEQ. The CDR3 DNA reads as TGTGCCAGCAGCCAAGACGGGGGGCCCGGTACGCAGTATTTT. Translating gives CASSQDGGPGTQYF.